The rows below give T cell receptor beta chains drawn from one sample of a study of HIV-infected patients and healthy controls. TCRdb called the 5' RACE reads again in MiXCR, with one record for every CDR3 protein. The sample has 15,000 to 20,000 distinct CDR3 sequences; approximately 5.8% are singletons. Sample: blood. These receptor sequences come from an adult in good health. The CDR3 runs from the conserved cysteine through the conserved F or W. Each record gives: V gene, clone size, J gene, D gene, CDR3 protein, CDR3 DNA. A D gene is named only where the DNA matches it firmly. Some rows have no size entry. The others give once, few or many, or a class for an expanded clone.

>TRBV7-2|medium-sized|TRBJ2-1|.
CASSLEGDNHNEQFF
TGTGCCAGCAGCTTAGAGGGGGACAACCACAATGAGCAGTTCTTC
>TRBV6-1|many|TRBJ1-6|.
CASSVTNSPLHF
TGTGCCAGCAGTGTAACAAATTCACCCCTCCACTTT
>TRBV18|many|TRBJ1-2|.
CASSPRQGRGYTF
TGTGCCAGCTCACCACGTCAGGGTAGGGGCTACACCTTC
>TRBV7-2|many|TRBJ2-1|TRBD2
CASSRTRGGFINEQFF
TGTGCCAGCAGCCGAACGCGGGGGGGCTTCATCAATGAGCAGTTCTTC
>TRBV6-5|many|TRBJ2-3|.
CASSYRCDGGGCTDTQYF
TGTGCCAGCAGTTACCGATGCGATGGGGGGGGCTGTACAGATACGCAGTATTTT
>TRBV6-5|.|TRBJ2-2|.
CASSYSEGGGLSKLFF
TGTGCCAGCAGTTACTCGGAAGGGGGGGGGTTGTCGAAGCTGTTTTTT
>TRBV14|many|TRBJ1-2|.
CASSQDLRGLNYGYTF
TGTGCCAGCAGCCAAGATCTGAGGGGCCTTAACTATGGCTACACCTTC
>TRBV5-1|.|TRBJ2-7|TRBD1
CASSLAPGTGDEQYF
TGCGCCAGCAGCTTGGCACCCGGGACAGGGGACGAGCAGTACTTC
>TRBV9|medium-sized|TRBJ2-5|.
CASSPSKERETQYF
TGTGCCAGCAGCCCCAGTAAAGAAAGAGAGACCCAGTACTTC
>TRBV6-2/TRBV6-3|medium-sized|TRBJ1-6|.
CASSISPGQHSPLHF
TGTGCCAGCAGTATATCACCGGGACAACATTCACCCCTCCACTTT
>TRBV3-1|many|TRBJ2-5|TRBD1
CASSQPGQGMIHETQYF
TGTGCCAGCAGCCAGCCGGGACAGGGGATGATTCACGAGACCCAGTACTTC
>TRBV6-5|many|TRBJ2-2|.
CASRRQRANTGELFF
TGTGCCAGCAGACGACAGCGCGCGAACACCGGGGAGCTGTTTTTT